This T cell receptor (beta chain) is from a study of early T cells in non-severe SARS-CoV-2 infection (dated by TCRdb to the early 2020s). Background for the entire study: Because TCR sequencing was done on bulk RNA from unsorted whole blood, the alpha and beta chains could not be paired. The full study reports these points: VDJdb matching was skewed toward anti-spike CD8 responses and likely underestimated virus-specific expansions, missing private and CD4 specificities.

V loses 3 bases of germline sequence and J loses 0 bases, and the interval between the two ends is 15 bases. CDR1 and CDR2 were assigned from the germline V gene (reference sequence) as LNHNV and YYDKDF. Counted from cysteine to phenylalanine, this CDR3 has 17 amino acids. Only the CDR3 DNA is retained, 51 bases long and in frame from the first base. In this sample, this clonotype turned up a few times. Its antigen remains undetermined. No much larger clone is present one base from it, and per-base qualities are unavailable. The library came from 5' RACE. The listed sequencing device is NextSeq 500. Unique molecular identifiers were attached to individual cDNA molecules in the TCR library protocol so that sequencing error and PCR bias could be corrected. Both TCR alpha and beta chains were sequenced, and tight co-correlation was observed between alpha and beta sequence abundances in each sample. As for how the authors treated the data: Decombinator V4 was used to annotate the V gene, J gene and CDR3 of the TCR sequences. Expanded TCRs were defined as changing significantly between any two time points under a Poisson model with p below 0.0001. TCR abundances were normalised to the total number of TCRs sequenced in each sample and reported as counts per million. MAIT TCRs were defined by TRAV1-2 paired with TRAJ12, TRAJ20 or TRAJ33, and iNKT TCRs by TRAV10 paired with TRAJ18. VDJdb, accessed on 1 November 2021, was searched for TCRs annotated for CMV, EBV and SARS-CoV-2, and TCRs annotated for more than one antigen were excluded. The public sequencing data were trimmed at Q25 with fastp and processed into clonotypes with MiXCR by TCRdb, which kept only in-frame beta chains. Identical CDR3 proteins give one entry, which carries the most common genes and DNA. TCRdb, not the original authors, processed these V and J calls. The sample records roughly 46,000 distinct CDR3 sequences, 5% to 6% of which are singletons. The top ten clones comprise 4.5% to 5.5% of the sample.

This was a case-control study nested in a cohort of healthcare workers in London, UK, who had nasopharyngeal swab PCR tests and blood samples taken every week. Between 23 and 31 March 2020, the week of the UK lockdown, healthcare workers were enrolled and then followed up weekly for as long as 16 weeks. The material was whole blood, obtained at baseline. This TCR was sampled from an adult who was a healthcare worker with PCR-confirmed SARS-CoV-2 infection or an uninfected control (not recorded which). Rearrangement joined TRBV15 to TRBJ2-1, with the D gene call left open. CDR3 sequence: CATSSISQVFSYNEQFF. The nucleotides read TGTGCCACCAGCAGTATCTCTCAGGTGTTCTCCTACAATGAGCAGTTCTTC. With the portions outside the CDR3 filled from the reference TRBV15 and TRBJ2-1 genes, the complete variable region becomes DAMVIQNPRYQVTQFGKPVTLSCSQTLNHNVMYWYQQKSSQAPKLLFHYYDKDFNNEADTPDNFQSRRPNTSFCFLDIRSPGLGDTAMYLCATSSISQVFSYNEQFFGPGTRLTVL.